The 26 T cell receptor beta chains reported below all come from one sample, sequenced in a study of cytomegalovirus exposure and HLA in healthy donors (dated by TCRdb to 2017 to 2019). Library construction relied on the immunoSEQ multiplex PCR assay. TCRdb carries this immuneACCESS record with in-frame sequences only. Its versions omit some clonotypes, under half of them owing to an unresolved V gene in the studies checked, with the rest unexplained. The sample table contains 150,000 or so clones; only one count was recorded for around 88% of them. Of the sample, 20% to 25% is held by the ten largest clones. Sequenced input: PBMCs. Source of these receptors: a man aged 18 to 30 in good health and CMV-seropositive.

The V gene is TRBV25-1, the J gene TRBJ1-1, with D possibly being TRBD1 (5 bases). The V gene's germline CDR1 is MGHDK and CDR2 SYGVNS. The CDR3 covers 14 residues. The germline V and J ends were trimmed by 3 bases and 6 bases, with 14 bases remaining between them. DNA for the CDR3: TGTGCCAGCAGTGATGGGCAGGGTGGTGCTGAAGCTTTCTTT. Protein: CASSDGQGGAEAFF.

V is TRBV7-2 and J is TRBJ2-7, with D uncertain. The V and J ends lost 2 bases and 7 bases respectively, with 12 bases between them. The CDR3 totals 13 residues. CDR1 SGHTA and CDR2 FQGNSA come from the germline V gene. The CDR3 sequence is CASSLTWQLEQYF. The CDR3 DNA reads TGTGCCAGCAGCTTAACGTGGCAGTTGGAGCAGTACTTC.

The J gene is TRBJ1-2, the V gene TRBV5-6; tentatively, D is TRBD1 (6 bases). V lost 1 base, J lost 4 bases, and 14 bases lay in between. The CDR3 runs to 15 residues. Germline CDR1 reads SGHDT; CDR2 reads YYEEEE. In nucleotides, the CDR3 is TGTGCCAGCAGCTTGCTGGTCAGGGGAAGCTATGGCTACACCTTC. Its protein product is CASSLLVRGSYGYTF.

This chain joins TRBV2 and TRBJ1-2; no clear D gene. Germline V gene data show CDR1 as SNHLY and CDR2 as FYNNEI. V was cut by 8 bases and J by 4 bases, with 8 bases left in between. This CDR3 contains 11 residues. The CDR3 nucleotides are TGTGCCAGCGGGCAGAGCTATGGCTACACCTTC. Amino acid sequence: CASGQSYGYTF.

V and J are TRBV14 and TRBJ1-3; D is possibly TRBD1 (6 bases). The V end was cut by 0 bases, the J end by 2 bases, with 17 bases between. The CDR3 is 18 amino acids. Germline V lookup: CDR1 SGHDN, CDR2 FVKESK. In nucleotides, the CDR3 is TGTGCCAGCAGCCAAGAGGCGGCAGGGGCTATTGCTGGAAACACCATATATTTT. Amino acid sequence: CASSQEAAGAIAGNTIYF.

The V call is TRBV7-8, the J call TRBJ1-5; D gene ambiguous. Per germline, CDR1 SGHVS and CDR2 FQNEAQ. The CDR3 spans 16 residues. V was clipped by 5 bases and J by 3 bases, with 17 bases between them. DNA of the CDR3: TGTGCCAGCAGCCCCACCCGACAAGCCTCCAATCAGCCCCAGCATTTT. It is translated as CASSPTRQASNQPQHF.

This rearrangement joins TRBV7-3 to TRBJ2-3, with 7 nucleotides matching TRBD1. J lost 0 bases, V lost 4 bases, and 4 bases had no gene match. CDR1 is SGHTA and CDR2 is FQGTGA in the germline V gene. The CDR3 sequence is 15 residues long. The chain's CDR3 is CASSYRDSSTDTQYF. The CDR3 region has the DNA TGTGCCAGCAGCTACCGGGACAGCAGCACAGATACGCAGTATTTT. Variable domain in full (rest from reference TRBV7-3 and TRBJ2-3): GAGVSQTPSNKVTEKGKYVELRCDPISGHTALYWYRQSLGQGPEFLIYFQGTGAADDSGLPNDRFFAVRPEGSVSTLKIQRTERGDSAVYLCASSYRDSSTDTQYFGPGTRLTVL.

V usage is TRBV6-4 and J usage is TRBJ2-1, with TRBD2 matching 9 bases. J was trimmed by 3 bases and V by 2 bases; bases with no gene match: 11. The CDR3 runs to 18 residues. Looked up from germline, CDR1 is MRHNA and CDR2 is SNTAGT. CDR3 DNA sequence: TGTGCCAGCAGTGACAATTACCCGGCTAGCGGGGTCTACAATGAGCAGTTCTTC. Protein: CASSDNYPASGVYNEQFF.

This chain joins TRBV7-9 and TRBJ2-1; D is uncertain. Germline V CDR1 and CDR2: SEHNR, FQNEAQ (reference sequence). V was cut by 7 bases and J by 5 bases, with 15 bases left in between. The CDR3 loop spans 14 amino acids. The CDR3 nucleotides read TGTGCCAGCACAAGACTCGCAAGCGACAATGAGCAGTTCTTC. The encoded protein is CASTRLASDNEQFF. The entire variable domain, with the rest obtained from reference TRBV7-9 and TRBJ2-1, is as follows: DTGVSQNPRHKITKRGQNVTFRCDPISEHNRLYWYRQTLGQGPEFLTYFQNEAQLEKSRLLSDRFSAERPKGSFSTLEIQRTEQGDSAMYLCASTRLASDNEQFFGPGTRLTVL.

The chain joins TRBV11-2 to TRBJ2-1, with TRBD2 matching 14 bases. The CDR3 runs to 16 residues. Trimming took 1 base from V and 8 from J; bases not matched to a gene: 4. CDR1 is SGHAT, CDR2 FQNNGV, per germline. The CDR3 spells CASSLGLAGGFDEQFF. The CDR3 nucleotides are TGTGCCAGCAGCTTAGGACTAGCGGGAGGGTTTGATGAGCAGTTCTTC.

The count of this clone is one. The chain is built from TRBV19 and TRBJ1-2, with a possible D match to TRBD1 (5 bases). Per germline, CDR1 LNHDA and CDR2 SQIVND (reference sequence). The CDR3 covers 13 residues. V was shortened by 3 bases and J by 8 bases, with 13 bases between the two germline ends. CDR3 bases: TGTGCCAGTAGTATTTGGCAGGGTGGGGGCTACACCTTC. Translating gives CASSIWQGGGYTF. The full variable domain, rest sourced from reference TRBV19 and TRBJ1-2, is DGGITQSPKYLFRKEGQNVTLSCEQNLNHDAMYWYRQDPGQGLRLIYYSQIVNDFQKGDIAEGYSVSREKKESFPLTVTSAQKNPTAFYLCASSIWQGGGYTFGSGTRLTVV.

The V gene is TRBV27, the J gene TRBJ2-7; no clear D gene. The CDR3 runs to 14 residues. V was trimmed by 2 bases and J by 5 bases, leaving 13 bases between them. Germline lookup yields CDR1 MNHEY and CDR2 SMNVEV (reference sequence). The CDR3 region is CASSLVGTADEQYF. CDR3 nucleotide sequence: TGTGCCAGCAGTTTAGTCGGCACGGCGGACGAGCAGTACTTC.

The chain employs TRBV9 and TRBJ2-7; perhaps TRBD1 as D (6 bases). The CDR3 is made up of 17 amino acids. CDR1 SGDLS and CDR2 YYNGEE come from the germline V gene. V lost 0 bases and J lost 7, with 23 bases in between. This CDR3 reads CASSVDVLDSRLGEQYF. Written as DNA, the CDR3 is TGTGCCAGCAGCGTAGATGTTCTGGACAGCCGATTAGGGGAGCAGTACTTC.

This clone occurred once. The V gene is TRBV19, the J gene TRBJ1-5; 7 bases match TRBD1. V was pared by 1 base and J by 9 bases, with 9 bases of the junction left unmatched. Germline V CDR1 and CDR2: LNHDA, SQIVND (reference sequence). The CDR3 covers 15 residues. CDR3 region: CASSIVGQGDVPQHF. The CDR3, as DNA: TGTGCCAGTAGTATAGTAGGGCAGGGGGACGTGCCCCAGCATTTT.

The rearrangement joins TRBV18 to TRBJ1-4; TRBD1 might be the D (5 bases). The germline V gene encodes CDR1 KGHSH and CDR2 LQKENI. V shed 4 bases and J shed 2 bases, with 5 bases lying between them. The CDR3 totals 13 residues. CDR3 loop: CASSQGTNEKLFF. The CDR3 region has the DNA TGTGCCAGCTCACAGGGGACTAATGAAAAACTGTTTTTT.

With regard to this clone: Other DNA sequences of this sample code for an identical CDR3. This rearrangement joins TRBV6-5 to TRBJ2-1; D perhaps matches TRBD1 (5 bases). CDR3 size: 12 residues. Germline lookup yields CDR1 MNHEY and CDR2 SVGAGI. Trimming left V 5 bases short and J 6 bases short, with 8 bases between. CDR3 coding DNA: TGTGCCAGCAGTCCCCAGGGCAATGAGCAGTTCTTC. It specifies CASSPQGNEQFF.

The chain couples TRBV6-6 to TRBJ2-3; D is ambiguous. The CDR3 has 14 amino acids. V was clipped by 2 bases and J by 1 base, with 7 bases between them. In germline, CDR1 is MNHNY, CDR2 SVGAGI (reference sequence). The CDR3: CASSYGRGTDTQYF. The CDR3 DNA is TGTGCCAGCAGTTACGGTAGAGGCACAGATACGCAGTATTTT.

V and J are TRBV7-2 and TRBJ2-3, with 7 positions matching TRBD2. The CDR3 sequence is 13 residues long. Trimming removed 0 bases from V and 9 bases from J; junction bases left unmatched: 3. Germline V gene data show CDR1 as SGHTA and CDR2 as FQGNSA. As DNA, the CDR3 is TGTGCCAGCAGCTTAGCGCTAGCGGAGACGCAGTATTTT. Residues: CASSLALAETQYF. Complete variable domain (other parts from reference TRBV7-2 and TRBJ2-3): GAGVSQSPSNKVTEKGKDVELRCDPISGHTALYWYRQSLGQGLEFLIYFQGNSAPDKSGLPSDRFSAERTGGSVSTLTIQRTQQEDSAVYLCASSLALAETQYFGPGTRLTVL.

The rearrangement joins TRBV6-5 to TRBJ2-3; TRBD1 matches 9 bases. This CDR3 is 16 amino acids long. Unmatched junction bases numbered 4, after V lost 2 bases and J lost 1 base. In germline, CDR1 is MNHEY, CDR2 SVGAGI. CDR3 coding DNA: TGTGCCAGCAGTTACCACAACAGGGGGCGCACAGATACGCAGTATTTT. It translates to CASSYHNRGRTDTQYF.

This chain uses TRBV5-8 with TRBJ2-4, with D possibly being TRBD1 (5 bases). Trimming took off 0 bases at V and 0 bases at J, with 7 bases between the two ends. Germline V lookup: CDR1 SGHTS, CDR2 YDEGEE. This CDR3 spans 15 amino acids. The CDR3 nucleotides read TGTGCCAGCAGCTTGGAGGGGTTAGCCAAAAACATTCAGTACTTC. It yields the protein CASSLEGLAKNIQYF.

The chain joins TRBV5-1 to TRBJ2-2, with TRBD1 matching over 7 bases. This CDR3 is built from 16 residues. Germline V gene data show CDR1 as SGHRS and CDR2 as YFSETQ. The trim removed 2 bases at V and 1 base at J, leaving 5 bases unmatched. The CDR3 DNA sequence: TGCGCCAGCAGCTTTGAGGGGGCTATGAACACCGGGGAGCTGTTTTTT. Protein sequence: CASSFEGAMNTGELFF.

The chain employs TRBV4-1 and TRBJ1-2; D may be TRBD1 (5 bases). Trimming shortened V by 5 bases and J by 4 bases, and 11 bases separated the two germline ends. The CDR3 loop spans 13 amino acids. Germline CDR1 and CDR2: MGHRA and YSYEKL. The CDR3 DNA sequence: TGCGCCAGCAGCTTTGGGACTATCTATGGCTACACCTTC. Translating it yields CASSFGTIYGYTF.

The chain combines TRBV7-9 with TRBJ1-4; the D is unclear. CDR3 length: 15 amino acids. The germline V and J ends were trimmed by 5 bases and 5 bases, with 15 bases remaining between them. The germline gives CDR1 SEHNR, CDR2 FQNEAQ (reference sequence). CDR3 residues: CASSRGPTSNEKLFF. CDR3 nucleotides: TGTGCCAGCAGCCGAGGTCCCACCTCAAATGAAAAACTGTTTTTT.

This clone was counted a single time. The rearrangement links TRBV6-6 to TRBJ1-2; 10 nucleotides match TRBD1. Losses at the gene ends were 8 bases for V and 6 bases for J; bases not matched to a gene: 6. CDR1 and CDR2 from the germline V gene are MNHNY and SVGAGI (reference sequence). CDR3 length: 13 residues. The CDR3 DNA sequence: TGTGCCAGCGAAGACAGGGGGCTTCATGGCTACACCTTC. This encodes CASEDRGLHGYTF.

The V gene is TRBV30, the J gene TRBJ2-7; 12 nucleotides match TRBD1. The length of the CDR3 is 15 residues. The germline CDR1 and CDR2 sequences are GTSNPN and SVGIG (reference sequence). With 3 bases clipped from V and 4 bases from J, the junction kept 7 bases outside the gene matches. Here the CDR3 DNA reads TGTGCCTGGAGGCCAGGGGGACAGGGGGCTTACGAGCAGTACTTC. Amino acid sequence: CAWRPGGQGAYEQYF.

CDR3 nucleotides: TGTGCCAGCTCACCTAGGGGGCGAGAGACCCAGTACTTC. This codes for CASSPRGRETQYF. The rearrangement joins TRBV18 to TRBJ2-5, with 7 nucleotides matching TRBD1. CDR3 size: 13 residues. Germline assignment: CDR1 KGHSH and CDR2 LQKENI. V trimming: 3 bases; J trimming: 4 bases; junction bases outside the gene matches: 2.